This T cell receptor (beta chain) was obtained from a study of CD8 T cells in Susac syndrome. Between the trimmed V and J ends, which lost 0 bases and 9 bases, there was a span of 12 bases. The CDR3 is 14 residues long. Germline assignment: CDR1 LGHNA and CDR2 YNFKEQ. With random hexamers, reverse transcription was performed on about 0.5 to 1 ug of RNA. Amplification of TCR beta CDR3 was carried out by immunoSEQ multiplex PCR, which covered 54 Vbeta and 13 Jbeta segments. MiXCR was run by TCRdb on the immunoSEQ multiplex PCR reads, yielding one entry per CDR3 protein. The profile covers 120,000 or so distinct CDR3 sequences, with over 90% appearing a single time and approximately 0.15% taken by the ten largest. Patients with Susac syndrome met diagnostic criteria defined recently for definite or probable disease.

Material: CD4+ T cells from PBMCs. The chain combines TRBV4-2 with TRBJ2-1, with D perhaps TRBD1 or TRBD2 (6 bases each). This clonotype originated in a human donor with Susac syndrome. The CDR3 protein is CASSQDPGDTEQFF. In DNA, the CDR3 is TGTGCCAGCAGCCAAGACCCGGGGGACACTGAGCAGTTCTTC.